This TCR beta chain derives from a study of regulatory T cells in long-lasting Graves disease. Time point noted: persistent/refractory GD, antithyroid drugs over 5 years with positive TRAb. The authors made the TCR library using RNA they extracted from PBMCs. CDR1 and CDR2 (germline): MDHEN, SYDVKM. This CDR3 spans 16 amino acids. The ends lost 4 bases at V and 12 bases at J; junction bases unmatched: 10. Many counts were recorded for this clonotype. Its matching antigen is unknown. Whole-study findings and limits: No thyroid tissue was studied; the work used peripheral blood only.

Arm-PCR with iRepertoire HTBI primers amplified the CDR3 regions for these TCR beta libraries. TCRdb re-called the multiplex PCR reads through MiXCR, storing one row per CDR3 protein. The sample lists under 500,000 distinct CDR3 sequences, less than 25% occurring once. This specimen consisted of peripheral blood mononuclear cells (PBMCs), obtained when the disease was refractory, from a patient treated with antithyroid drugs. The chain employs TRBV28 and TRBJ1-6, with 12 bases identical to TRBD1. The receptor comes from a female donor with Graves disease. In nucleotides, the CDR3 is TGTGCCAGCAGTTCTCCATCCGGGACAGGGGGCTTACCCCTCCACTTT. Amino acid sequence: CASSSPSGTGGLPLHF.